This T cell receptor beta chain was observed in a study of T cell responses to AZD1222 COVID-19 vaccine. Findings and limits, study-wide: Mostly white British, mostly female donors; authors suggested clonal diversity may be underestimated. The breadth and depth of Spike-specific TCRs increased once two AZD1222 doses had been given.

This table comes from immunoSEQ multiplex PCR, and its TCRdb copy is limited to in-frame clones, with some not included. The data contain approximately 80,000 clones, 80% to 90% of them singletons. On this clone itself: Its cognate antigen is unknown.

The source of this sequence is an adult who received the AZD1222 COVID-19 vaccine. This specimen was peripheral blood, taken 28 days after the second AZD1222 dose.

This CDR3 is CASSQDPGPNTEAFF. The CDR3 DNA reads TGCGCCAGCAGCCAAGATCCAGGGCCGAACACTGAAGCTTTCTTT. This chain links TRBV4-3 with TRBJ1-1, with D possibly TRBD1 on 5 matching bases. CDR1 LGHNA and CDR2 YSLEER come from the germline V gene. V was trimmed by 0 bases and J by 1 base, leaving 9 bases between them. CDR3 length: 15 residues.